A selection of T cell receptor beta chains follows, all from one sample in a study of shared clonotypes between healthy human individuals. The table came from immunoSEQ multiplex PCR; TCRdb's copy has only in-frame clones and leaves some out. The repertoire holds hundreds of thousands of clones, about 96% seen once, with about 0.25% in the top ten. Sequenced sample: naive CD8+ T cells sorted from blood. Receptor source: a young man in good health. Each CDR3 is given with its conserved first and last residue. D genes are given only for firm matches. A clone size is listed for some rows: how often the clone was seen (once, few, many), or a class if it is expanded.

size: -
D: -
V: TRBV13
J: TRBJ2-7
DNA: TGTGCCAGCAGCTCGGCCGGGATGTACGAGCAGTACTTC
CDR3: CASSSAGMYEQYF

size: -
D: -
V: TRBV15
J: TRBJ2-7
DNA: TGTGCCACCAGCAGAGATAAGGTTGCAGGTGACTACGAGCAGTACTTC
CDR3: CATSRDKVAGDYEQYF

size: -
D: -
V: TRBV5-1
J: TRBJ2-7
DNA: TGCGCCAGCAGCTTTCAGGACAGCTCCTACGAGCAGTACTTC
CDR3: CASSFQDSSYEQYF

size: once
D: -
V: TRBV27
J: TRBJ2-6
DNA: TGTGCCAGCAGTCCTCTTGGATACGGGTACGTCCTGACTTTC
CDR3: CASSPLGYGYVLTF

size: once
D: -
V: TRBV7-6
J: TRBJ2-1
DNA: TGTGCCAGCAGCTTACCAGCGACCAATGAGCAGTTCTTC
CDR3: CASSLPATNEQFF

size: -
D: TRBD2
V: TRBV9
J: TRBJ2-1
DNA: TGTGCCAGCAGCGCTAGCGGGGCCGTTAATGAGCAGTTCTTC
CDR3: CASSASGAVNEQFF

size: -
D: -
V: TRBV2
J: TRBJ2-7
DNA: TGTGCCAGCAGTGAAGCGTGGGTCTCCTACGAGCAGTACTTC
CDR3: CASSEAWVSYEQYF

size: -
D: -
V: TRBV30
J: TRBJ2-2
DNA: TGTGCCTGGAGTCGCCAGGGGAACACCGGGGAGCTGTTTTTT
CDR3: CAWSRQGNTGELFF

size: -
D: TRBD2
V: TRBV18
J: TRBJ2-3
DNA: TGTGCCAGCTCACCACGGGCTAGCGGGAGCACAGATACGCAGTATTTT
CDR3: CASSPRASGSTDTQYF

size: -
D: -
V: TRBV9
J: TRBJ2-1
DNA: TGTGCCAGCAGCGTAGGCAGGGTCCTCTTGGATGAGCAGTTCTTC
CDR3: CASSVGRVLLDEQFF

size: -
D: TRBD1
V: TRBV6-1
J: TRBJ2-3
DNA: TGTGCCAGCAGTGAAGGGACAGGGACGGGCACAGATACGCAGTATTTT
CDR3: CASSEGTGTGTDTQYF

size: -
D: -
V: TRBV27
J: TRBJ1-1
DNA: TGTGCCAGCAGGAAGGTGAACACTGAAGCTTTCTTT
CDR3: CASRKVNTEAFF

size: -
D: TRBD2
V: TRBV5-5
J: TRBJ2-1
DNA: TGTGCCAGCAGCCCCGGGACTAACTTCTACAATGAGCAGTTCTTC
CDR3: CASSPGTNFYNEQFF

size: -
D: -
V: TRBV7-7
J: TRBJ1-5
DNA: TGTGCTAGCAGTAACGGTTTCAATCAGCCCCAGCATTTT
CDR3: CASSNGFNQPQHF

size: -
D: TRBD2
V: TRBV11-2
J: TRBJ2-1
DNA: TGTGCCAGCAGCCCCGGGACTAGCGGCAGCTCCTACAATGAGCAGTTCTTC
CDR3: CASSPGTSGSSYNEQFF

size: -
D: -
V: TRBV27
J: TRBJ2-2
DNA: TGTGCCACCGGGACCAGCTACACCGGGGAGCTGTTTTTT
CDR3: CATGTSYTGELFF

size: -
D: -
V: TRBV30
J: TRBJ2-2
DNA: TGTGCCTGGAGTGGTGATAGCGGGGAGCTGTTTTTT
CDR3: CAWSGDSGELFF

size: -
D: -
V: TRBV28
J: TRBJ1-2
DNA: TGTGCCAGCAGTTTAATGGATGGCTACACCTTC
CDR3: CASSLMDGYTF

size: -
D: -
V: TRBV28
J: TRBJ2-3
DNA: TGTGCCAGCAGGTCCGTGGAAGTCTTCACAGATACGCAGTATTTT
CDR3: CASRSVEVFTDTQYF

size: -
D: -
V: TRBV7-6
J: TRBJ2-7
DNA: TGTGCCAGCAGCCCTACTAGCCTGCACGAGCAGTACTTC
CDR3: CASSPTSLHEQYF